The 11 T cell receptor beta chains listed next were all sequenced from one sample in a study of cytomegalovirus exposure and HLA in healthy donors. Vbeta (60) and Jbeta (13) primers were used in the PCR. Here immunoSEQ multiplex PCR was the method, and the copy in TCRdb shows in-frame clones only, minus some. Seen here are 100,000 to 150,000 clones, around 85% observed once, and the top ten hold roughly 4%. Material for sequencing was PBMCs. All receptors derive from a man between 18 and 29 years old in good health and CMV-seropositive.

The chain employs TRBV11-3 and TRBJ1-2; D remains unclear. The germline V and J ends were trimmed by 2 bases and 5 bases, with 9 bases remaining between them. CDR3 length: 13 residues. Per the germline V gene, CDR1 is SGHNT and CDR2 is YENEEA. This CDR3 is CASSLRHLYGYTF. The CDR3 DNA follows: TGTGCCAGCAGCTTACGACACTTGTATGGCTACACCTTC.

This clone was counted only a few times. The chain is built from TRBV6-5 and TRBJ2-7, with 8 bases matching TRBD1. Germline loops: CDR1 MNHEY, CDR2 SVGAGI. The ends lost 8 bases at V and 5 bases at J; junction bases unmatched: 8. The CDR3 sequence is 13 residues long. In DNA, the CDR3 is TGTGCCAGCGGCACCCAGGGACAGGACGAGCAGTACTTC. This gives the protein CASGTQGQDEQYF.

This clone was seen only once. The rearrangement joins TRBV5-1 to TRBJ2-7, with 13 nucleotides matching TRBD2. The CDR3 has 14 residues. The V gene's germline CDR1 is SGHRS and CDR2 YFSETQ. The V gene end was trimmed by 3 bases and the J gene end by 7 bases; junction bases not matched to a gene: 4. The CDR3 sequence: CASSWTSGSNEQYF. The CDR3 coding sequence is TGCGCCAGCAGCTGGACTAGCGGGAGCAATGAGCAGTACTTC.

This clone was observed a few times. The genes are TRBV4-2 and TRBJ1-4; the match to TRBD1 covers 7 bases. In germline, CDR1 is LGHNA, CDR2 YNFKEQ. The CDR3 has 18 amino acids. J gave up 7 bases and V 0 bases, and 14 bases lay outside the gene matches. CDR3 residues: CASSQDEYRQGDGEKLFF. CDR3 nucleotides: TGTGCCAGCAGCCAAGATGAGTACCGACAGGGTGACGGTGAAAAACTGTTTTTT.

The chain joins TRBV2 to TRBJ2-1; 10 positions match TRBD2. V was pared by 4 bases and J by 4 bases, with 7 bases of the junction left unmatched. The CDR3 is 16 residues long. CDR1 and CDR2 from the germline V gene are SNHLY and FYNNEI. The CDR3 region has the DNA TGTGCCAGCAGTGCCAGAGCGGGGGGGCGGTACAATGAGCAGTTCTTC. This gives the protein CASSARAGGRYNEQFF.

The rearrangement links TRBV4-1 to TRBJ1-2; D may be TRBD1 (5 bases). The CDR3 runs 15 residues. The germline CDR1 and CDR2 sequences are MGHRA and YSYEKL. V shed 1 base and J shed 6 bases, with 15 bases lying between them. CDR3 region: CASSQVIRTSDGYTF. CDR3 DNA: TGCGCCAGCAGCCAAGTAATCCGGACATCTGATGGCTACACCTTC.

The V gene is TRBV6-1, the J gene TRBJ1-5; TRBD1 might be the D (6 bases). The length of the CDR3 is 13 residues. The ends were cut back, 3 bases at V and 7 bases at J, with 10 bases in the middle. Looked up from germline, CDR1 is MNHNS and CDR2 is SASEGT. The CDR3 DNA is TGTGCCAGCAGTGAGGGGGCAGGCCAGCCCCAGCATTTT. Translated: CASSEGAGQPQHF.

V is TRBV29-1 and J is TRBJ1-2; D is unresolved. Germline V gene lookup returns CDR1 SQVTM and CDR2 ANQGSEA. The CDR3 loop spans 12 amino acids. The germline V and J ends were trimmed by 1 base and 1 base, with 4 bases remaining between them. The CDR3, as DNA: TGCAGCGTTGAAGGTCTTAACTATGGCTACACCTTC. Encoded protein: CSVEGLNYGYTF.

The chain recombines TRBV5-1 with TRBJ1-2; a weak D match, TRBD1 (5 bases). Trimming cost V 0 bases and J 4 bases, with 10 bases left between them. The CDR3 consists of 14 residues. Germline V lookup: CDR1 SGHRS, CDR2 YFSETQ. The CDR3 coding sequence is TGCGCCAGCAGCTTGGCGGGACTCAGCTATGGCTACACCTTC. Its translation is CASSLAGLSYGYTF.

The CDR3 DNA follows: TGTGCCAGCAGCGCAATGACAGGGGTTATCGAGACCCAGTACTTC. Residues: CASSAMTGVIETQYF. The rearrangement joins TRBV9 to TRBJ2-5, with TRBD1 matching over 8 bases. CDR3 length equals 15 residues. Germline V gene data show CDR1 as SGDLS and CDR2 as YYNGEE. The ends lost 3 bases at V and 5 bases at J; junction bases unmatched: 9.

The gene calls are TRBV11-2 and TRBJ2-5, with 8 positions matching TRBD1. This CDR3 is built from 15 residues. J gave up 4 bases and V 1 base, and 5 bases lay outside the gene matches. Germline V gives CDR1 SGHAT, CDR2 FQNNGV. CDR3 sequence (DNA): TGTGCCAGCAGCTTAGGGTCAGGGGGCCTAGAGACCCAGTACTTC. Amino acid sequence: CASSLGSGGLETQYF. Drawing the rest from reference TRBV11-2 and TRBJ2-5, the complete variable domain is EAGVAQSPRYKIIEKRQSVAFWCNPISGHATLYWYQQILGQGPKLLIQFQNNGVVDDSQLPKDRFSAERLKGVDSTLKIQPAKLEDSAVYLCASSLGSGGLETQYFGPGTRLLVL.